The present TCR beta chain was sequenced within a study of cytomegalovirus exposure and HLA in healthy donors. Germline CDR1 is LNHDA and CDR2 is SQIVND (reference sequence). The length of the CDR3 is 15 residues. Trimming took off 5 bases at V and 4 bases at J, with 18 bases between the two ends. It was with 60 Vbeta and 13 Jbeta primers that the PCR ran. Here immunoSEQ multiplex PCR was the method, and the copy in TCRdb shows in-frame clones only, minus some. The sample has 110,000 or so clones; approximately 80% are singletons. This receptor was identified in a woman younger than 35 in good health and CMV-seronegative. The sequenced sample consisted of PBMCs. The V gene is TRBV19, the J gene TRBJ2-7; tentatively, D is TRBD1 (5 bases). The CDR3 DNA reads TGTGCCAGTAGTTTGGGGCCAGGTTTATCGTACGAGCAGTACTTC. Translation gives CASSLGPGLSYEQYF.